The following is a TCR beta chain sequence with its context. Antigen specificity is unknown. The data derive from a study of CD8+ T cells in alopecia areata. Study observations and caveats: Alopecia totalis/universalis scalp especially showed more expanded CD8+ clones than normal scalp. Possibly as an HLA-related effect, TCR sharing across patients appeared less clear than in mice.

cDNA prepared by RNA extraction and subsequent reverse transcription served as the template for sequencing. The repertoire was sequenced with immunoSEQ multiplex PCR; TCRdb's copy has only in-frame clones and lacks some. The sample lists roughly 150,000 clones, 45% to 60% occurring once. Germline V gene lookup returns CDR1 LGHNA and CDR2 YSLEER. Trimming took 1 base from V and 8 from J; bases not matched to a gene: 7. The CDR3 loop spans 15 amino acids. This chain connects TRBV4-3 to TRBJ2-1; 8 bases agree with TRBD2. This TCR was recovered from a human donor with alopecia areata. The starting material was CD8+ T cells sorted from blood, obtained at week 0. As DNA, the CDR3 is TGCGCCAGCAGCCAAGCGGGGGGGGCTGGCGATGAGCAGTTCTTC. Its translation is CASSQAGGAGDEQFF.